Each of the 16 T cell receptor beta chains below was sequenced from the same sample in a study of cytomegalovirus exposure and HLA in healthy donors. The PCR used 60 Vbeta and 13 Jbeta primers. Data came from immunoSEQ multiplex PCR; TCRdb stores just in-frame clones and leaves some out. Of 200,000 or so clones listed, roughly 80% were seen once; the top ten hold approximately 6.3%. The source material was PBMCs. The receptors derive from a middle-aged man in good health and CMV-seropositive.

The V gene is TRBV15, the J gene TRBJ2-5, with 11 nucleotides matching TRBD2. The germline CDR1 and CDR2 sequences are LNHNV and YYDKDF (reference sequence). This CDR3 region has 16 residues. The trim removed 3 bases at V and 3 bases at J, leaving 6 bases unmatched. The CDR3 region is CATSSSLAGGKETQYF. The CDR3 DNA is TGTGCCACCAGCAGTTCTTTAGCGGGGGGGAAAGAGACCCAGTACTTC. The variable domain in full, completed from reference TRBV15 and TRBJ2-5, reads DAMVIQNPRYQVTQFGKPVTLSCSQTLNHNVMYWYQQKSSQAPKLLFHYYDKDFNNEADTPDNFQSRRPNTSFCFLDIRSPGLGDTAMYLCATSSSLAGGKETQYFGPGTRLLVL.

The chain carries TRBV19 and TRBJ1-2; TRBD1 matches 7 bases. This CDR3 contains 15 residues. Losses at the gene ends were 4 bases for V and 2 bases for J; bases not matched to a gene: 7. Germline V gives CDR1 LNHDA, CDR2 SQIVND (reference sequence). This CDR3 is CASSTPTGTNYGYTF. The DNA of the CDR3 is TGTGCCAGTAGTACCCCGACAGGGACCAACTATGGCTACACCTTC.

The V call is TRBV2, the J call TRBJ2-5; D is possibly TRBD1 (6 bases). CDR3 length: 11 residues. The ends were cut back, 4 bases at V and 9 bases at J, with 9 bases in the middle. From germline, CDR1 is SNHLY and CDR2 FYNNEI. This CDR3 is CASSGEGAQYF. The DNA for the CDR3 is TGTGCCAGCAGTGGCGAGGGGGCCCAGTACTTC.

The V and J genes are TRBV6-5 and TRBJ2-7; 10 positions match TRBD1. Germline-derived CDR1 and CDR2 are MNHEY and SVGAGI. The trim removed 6 bases at V and 1 base at J, leaving 3 bases unmatched. The CDR3 is 14 residues long. The CDR3 region is CASSQGQGSYEQYF. For the CDR3, the DNA is TGTGCCAGCAGCCAGGGACAGGGGTCCTACGAGCAGTACTTC.

The chain links TRBV7-2 to TRBJ2-1, with a weak D call TRBD2 (5 bases). CDR3 size: 11 residues. V lost 5 bases and J lost 10, with 9 bases in between. Germline-derived CDR1 and CDR2 are SGHTA and FQGNSA. The CDR3 coding sequence is TGTGCCAGCAGCCGTGACTACGAGCAGTTCTTC. This encodes CASSRDYEQFF.

The V gene is TRBV10-3, the J gene TRBJ2-3; TRBD1 aligns across 7 bases. V lost 3 bases to trimming and J lost 1 base; unmatched junction nucleotides: 10. This CDR3 contains 17 residues. CDR1 and CDR2 from the germline V gene are ENHRY and SYGVKD. The CDR3 region has the DNA TGTGCCATCAGTGACTTAAGTTTTGGACAGGGCACAGATACGCAGTATTTT. Translation: CAISDLSFGQGTDTQYF.

CDR3 sequence reads: CASSLVITGTFSGNTIYF. The CDR3 DNA reads as TGTGCCAGCAGCTTAGTTATTACAGGGACCTTCTCTGGAAACACCATATATTTT. This chain joins TRBV7-2 and TRBJ1-3; possibly TRBD1 for D (6 bases). Germline loops: CDR1 SGHTA, CDR2 FQGNSA. This CDR3 comprises 18 residues. Trimming removed 1 base from V and 0 bases from J, with 16 bases in between.

This chain connects TRBV28 to TRBJ1-2; the D gene is possibly TRBD1 (6 bases). The CDR3 is 14 amino acids. V lost 8 bases and J lost 4, with 17 bases in between. CDR1 is MDHEN and CDR2 is SYDVKM in the germline V gene. The DNA of the CDR3 is TGTGCCAGCCTGGCGGGAGGGGGGGGCTATGGCTACACCTTC. Its protein is CASLAGGGGYGYTF.

The DNA for the CDR3 is TGTGCCAGCAGCTTATTTAGCGGTCCTAGCACAGATACGCAGTATTTT. Translated: CASSLFSGPSTDTQYF. V usage is TRBV7-3 and J usage is TRBJ2-3, with D tentatively TRBD2 (6 bases). CDR3 size: 16 residues. Germline V gene lookup returns CDR1 SGHTA and CDR2 FQGTGA. Trimming pared 2 bases from V and 0 bases from J, leaving 12 bases between.

CDR3 sequence reads: CASSLEQGAFKEQYF. CDR3 nucleotide sequence: TGTGCCAGCAGTTTAGAGCAGGGGGCTTTTAAGGAGCAGTACTTC. The V and J genes are TRBV28 and TRBJ2-7; 8 nucleotides match TRBD1. Unmatched junction bases numbered 10, after V lost 2 bases and J lost 7 bases. There are 15 residues in the CDR3. From germline, CDR1 is MDHEN and CDR2 SYDVKM.

This rearrangement joins TRBV9 to TRBJ1-2; a weak D match, TRBD1 (5 bases). Germline V gene lookup returns CDR1 SGDLS and CDR2 YYNGEE. CDR3 length: 15 amino acids. V lost 0 bases, J lost 6 bases, and 15 bases lay in between. Here the CDR3 reads CASSVAGIRGDGYTF. CDR3 nucleotide sequence: TGTGCCAGCAGCGTAGCAGGAATCCGGGGGGATGGCTACACCTTC.

There are a few counts of this clone. The chain has TRBV7-6 and TRBJ2-1; 11 bases fit TRBD2. This CDR3 region has 17 residues. V gave up 5 bases and J gave up 5 bases; unmatched junction bases: 11. Germline CDR1 and CDR2: SGHVS and FNYEAQ. CDR3 sequence (DNA): TGTGCCAGCAGCCAACGTATGGGACTAGCGGCGGACAATGAGCAGTTCTTC. Its protein product is CASSQRMGLAADNEQFF.

The chain links TRBV9 to TRBJ2-2; no clear D. This CDR3 spans 15 amino acids. The V end was cut by 1 base, the J end by 3 bases, with 10 bases between. Germline V gene lookup returns CDR1 SGDLS and CDR2 YYNGEE. The CDR3 reads CASSVLNQDTGELFF. The CDR3 DNA is TGTGCCAGCAGCGTATTGAACCAGGACACCGGGGAGCTGTTTTTT.

The chain joins TRBV7-3 to TRBJ2-7; 8 bases align to TRBD1. This CDR3 comprises 15 residues. CDR1 SGHTA and CDR2 FQGTGA come from the germline V gene. V lost 5 bases, J lost 4 bases, and 10 bases stayed unmatched. The CDR3 DNA reads TGTGCCAGCAGCCGGACCGGGACAGGAGCTTACGAGCAGTACTTC. Protein: CASSRTGTGAYEQYF. The full variable domain, with the rest looked up from reference TRBV7-3 and TRBJ2-7, is GAGVSQTPSNKVTEKGKYVELRCDPISGHTALYWYRQSLGQGPEFLIYFQGTGAADDSGLPNDRFFAVRPEGSVSTLKIQRTERGDSAVYLCASSRTGTGAYEQYFGPGTRLTVT.

The V and J genes are TRBV4-3 and TRBJ1-2; D gene ambiguous. Between the trimmed V and J ends, which lost 0 bases and 1 base, there was a span of 6 bases. This CDR3 has 14 amino acids. Germline V gives CDR1 LGHNA, CDR2 YSLEER. Written as DNA, the CDR3 is TGCGCCAGCAGCCAAGATTACAGTAACTATGGCTACACCTTC. Translation: CASSQDYSNYGYTF.

The chain links TRBV27 to TRBJ2-7, with a weak D call TRBD1 (5 bases). This CDR3 has 15 residues. Trimming stripped 6 bases from V and 5 bases from J, with 20 bases between. Germline CDR1 is MNHEY and CDR2 is SMNVEV (reference sequence). The DNA of the CDR3 is TGTGCCAGCAGCCGCCGGACAAGGGGTTCGGACGAGCAGTACTTC. Translated, it gives CASSRRTRGSDEQYF.